This T cell receptor (beta chain) stems from a study of shared clonotypes between healthy human individuals. The assay was carried out at the deep level. Sorted-subset replicate PCR reactions contained roughly 190 ng DNA, corresponding to about 30,000 T cell genomes. The method was immunoSEQ multiplex PCR; TCRdb's version includes in-frame clones alone and lacks a portion of them. The repertoire consists of 1.5 million to 2.5 million clones, with approximately 94% occurring once and the leading ten covering around 1.2%. General study findings and limits: Researchers sampled blood only, noting tissue repertoires likely differ. Shared clonotypes: about 5.3% naive CD4, about 3.5% naive CD8, 2% to 2.5% memory CD4, 0.35% to 0.5% memory CD8.

A remark on this clone: Its specificity is not known.

CD45RO-negative cells were positively selected for CCR7, leaving out terminally differentiated effector memory CD45RA+ cells. Germline V gene lookup returns CDR1 PRHDT and CDR2 FYEKMQ (reference sequence). J was trimmed by 5 bases and V by 4 bases; bases with no gene match: 8. The CDR3 consists of 15 residues. This receptor was identified in a man younger than 30 in good health. Sequenced: naive CD8+ T cells sorted from blood. The J gene is TRBJ2-1, the V gene TRBV13; 7 positions agree with TRBD1. The CDR3 DNA reads as TGTGCCAGCAGCTCAACAGGGGATCATCACAATGAGCAGTTCTTC. This gives the protein CASSSTGDHHNEQFF.